These T cell receptor beta chains were read from a single sample in a study of shared clonotypes between healthy human individuals. TCRdb keeps only in-frame clones here, not all; method: immunoSEQ multiplex PCR. In the table there are around 2.1 million clones, 90% to 95% of which are singletons. Sequenced input: naive CD8+ T cells from PBMCs. The origin of the receptors is a man between 18 and 35 years old in good health. Some clones in this sample may be carry-over from other donors' samples. Each CDR3 is given with its conserved first and last residue. D genes are given only for firm matches. Only part of the rows carry a size: once, few, many, or a class if the clone is expanded.

D gene	clone size	V gene	J gene	CDR3 length	CDR3 protein	CDR3 DNA
-	-	TRBV4-2	TRBJ1-2	16	CASSPRWGDDITGYTF	TGTGCCAGCAGCCCCCGCTGGGGGGATGATATTACGGGCTACACCTTC
-	-	TRBV19	TRBJ2-7	14	CASSSRDRNYEQYF	TGTGCCAGTAGTTCGCGGGACAGAAACTACGAGCAGTACTTC
-	-	TRBV25-1	TRBJ2-3	16	CASSEFSAPSTDTQYF	TGTGCCAGCAGTGAATTTTCAGCCCCTAGCACAGATACGCAGTATTTT
TRBD2	-	TRBV6-1	TRBJ2-1	17	CASSEALLAGYYNEQFF	TGTGCCAGCAGTGAAGCGCTTCTAGCGGGATACTACAATGAGCAGTTCTTC
-	-	TRBV27	TRBJ2-6	18	CASSLSRGAGTGANVLTF	TGTGCCAGCAGTTTATCTAGAGGGGCAGGGACAGGGGCCAACGTCCTGACTTTC
-	-	TRBV9	TRBJ1-4	15	CASSVGGTANEKLFF	TGTGCCAGCAGCGTAGGAGGAACAGCTAATGAAAAACTGTTTTTT
TRBD1	once	TRBV27	TRBJ2-1	16	CASSLSFGTDYNEQFF	TGTGCCAGCAGTTTATCGTTCGGGACAGACTACAATGAGCAGTTCTTC
TRBD2	-	TRBV27	TRBJ2-3	15	CASSLGGGTTDTQYF	TGTGCCAGCAGTTTGGGCGGGGGGACCACAGATACGCAGTATTTT
-	-	TRBV19	TRBJ2-6	14	CASSKISGANVLTF	TGTGCCAGTTCGAAGATCTCTGGGGCCAACGTCCTGACTTTC
-	-	TRBV29-1	TRBJ1-2	15	CSVLLRDVQPKGYTF	TGCAGCGTCTTACTCCGGGACGTCCAACCCAAGGGCTACACCTTC
TRBD2	-	TRBV28	TRBJ2-5	15	CASSLSASGSTTQYF	TGTGCCAGCAGTTTATCGGCTAGCGGGAGTACGACCCAGTACTTC
-	-	TRBV6-1	TRBJ2-7	13	CASSEGTYYEQYF	TGTGCCAGCAGTGAAGGGACCTACTACGAGCAGTACTTC
-	-	TRBV7-2	TRBJ2-7	12	CASSLVSYEQYF	TGTGCCAGCAGCTTAGTATCCTACGAGCAGTACTTC
-	-	TRBV2	TRBJ2-3	16	CASSPRVLRSTDTQYF	TGTGCCAGCAGTCCCCGGGTTCTACGCAGCACAGATACGCAGTATTTT
TRBD2	-	TRBV4-1	TRBJ2-1	17	CASSQEGTSGGWDEQFF	TGCGCCAGCAGCCAGGAGGGTACTAGCGGTGGGTGGGATGAGCAGTTCTTC
-	-	TRBV7-9	TRBJ2-1	10	CASSGNEQFF	TGTGCCAGCAGCGGTAATGAGCAGTTCTTC
-	-	TRBV11-2	TRBJ1-2	14	CASSPLEGGDGYTF	TGTGCCAGCAGCCCCTTAGAGGGGGGTGATGGCTACACCTTC
-	-	TRBV19	TRBJ1-4	15	CASSILRRNNEKLFF	TGTGCCAGTAGTATCCTGCGGCGGAATAATGAAAAACTGTTTTTT
TRBD1	-	TRBV19	TRBJ1-5	17	CASRRDRGPYSNQPQHF	TGTGCCAGTAGAAGAGACAGGGGGCCGTATAGCAATCAGCCCCAGCATTTT
-	-	TRBV9	TRBJ2-2	14	CASSSGENTGELFF	TGTGCCAGCAGCTCAGGGGAGAACACCGGGGAGCTGTTTTTT
-	-	TRBV6-1	TRBJ2-7	15	CASSELRLRSYEQYF	TGTGCCAGCAGTGAGTTGCGGTTACGCTCCTACGAGCAGTACTTC
-	-	TRBV7-9	TRBJ2-1	14	CASSAGTYYNEQFF	TGTGCCAGCAGCGCCGGGACGTATTACAATGAGCAGTTCTTC
TRBD1	-	TRBV7-2	TRBJ2-3	18	CASSLRDRDRGSTDTQYF	TGTGCCAGCAGCTTGAGGGACAGGGACAGGGGGTCCACAGATACGCAGTATTTT
-	-	TRBV7-9	TRBJ2-1	18	CASRSLEGRSGPYNEQFF	TGTGCCAGCCGCAGCTTAGAGGGTCGTTCTGGTCCCTACAATGAGCAGTTCTTC
-	-	TRBV28	TRBJ2-2	16	CASSFWGLANTGELFF	TGTGCCAGCAGTTTTTGGGGACTCGCGAACACCGGGGAGCTGTTTTTT
TRBD2	-	TRBV25-1	TRBJ2-1	18	CASSDKTSGSTSYNEQFF	TGTGCCAGCAGTGACAAGACTAGCGGGAGTACCTCCTACAATGAGCAGTTCTTC
-	-	TRBV9	TRBJ1-1	13	CASSVGYKTGAFF	TGTGCCAGCAGCGTAGGATATAAAACGGGAGCTTTCTTT
TRBD2	-	TRBV11-2	TRBJ2-2	15	CASSLVSSGTGELFF	TGTGCCAGCAGCTTAGTGTCTAGCGGCACCGGGGAGCTGTTTTTT
TRBD2	once	TRBV9	TRBJ2-3	15	CASSVDGRATDTQYF	TGTGCCAGCAGCGTAGACGGGAGGGCCACAGATACGCAGTATTTT
TRBD1	-	TRBV5-3	TRBJ2-7	14	CARSSGQGPNEQYF	TGTGCCAGAAGCTCTGGACAGGGGCCCAACGAGCAGTACTTC
TRBD1	-	TRBV5-1	TRBJ1-1	14	CASSLEVGQGGAFF	TGCGCCAGCAGCTTGGAGGTGGGCCAGGGGGGAGCTTTCTTT
-	-	TRBV15	TRBJ1-1	15	CATSRGAEGDTEAFF	TGTGCCACCAGCAGAGGGGCTGAGGGGGACACTGAAGCTTTCTTT
-	-	TRBV30	TRBJ1-1	14	CAWSAPWGSTEAFF	TGTGCCTGGAGCGCCCCATGGGGGAGCACTGAAGCTTTCTTT
-	-	TRBV19	TRBJ2-1	16	CASSRARGSSYNEQFF	TGTGCCAGTAGTCGGGCGCGTGGTAGCTCCTACAATGAGCAGTTCTTC
TRBD2	-	TRBV7-9	TRBJ2-1	16	CASSPGAGGNYNEQFF	TGTGCCAGCAGCCCAGGCGCGGGAGGTAACTACAATGAGCAGTTCTTC
TRBD2	-	TRBV15	TRBJ2-5	17	CATSRESIGLAAETQYF	TGTGCCACCAGCAGAGAAAGTATAGGACTAGCGGCGGAGACCCAGTACTTC
TRBD1	-	TRBV7-8	TRBJ2-2	17	CASSLGRGQGVTGELFF	TGTGCCAGCAGCTTAGGGCGGGGACAGGGTGTCACCGGGGAGCTGTTTTTT
-	-	TRBV6-6	TRBJ2-7	12	CASSYSRYEQYF	TGTGCCAGCAGTTACTCACGTTACGAGCAGTACTTC
TRBD1	-	TRBV5-1	TRBJ2-7	14	CASSPGQGPYEQYF	TGCGCCAGCAGCCCCGGACAGGGACCCTACGAGCAGTACTTC
-	-	TRBV5-6	TRBJ2-3	18	CASSLRRGGATSTDTQYF	TGTGCCAGCAGCTTGAGGCGTGGCGGAGCGACTAGCACAGATACGCAGTATTTT